One and the same sample provided the 9 T cell receptor beta chains below, sequenced in a study of T cell changes during pregnancy in multiple sclerosis. TCRdb's table, derived via immunoSEQ multiplex PCR, lists solely in-frame clones and lacks some. The table has some 70,000 clones, roughly nine tenths seen once. Source: peripheral blood, taken in the second trimester of pregnancy. The source is a female donor in good health, enrolled as a control in a pregnancy study.

The genes are TRBV5-6 and TRBJ2-7, with D possibly being TRBD2 (6 bases). The CDR3 is 13 residues long. Germline V gene lookup returns CDR1 SGHDT and CDR2 YYEEEE. V was cut by 1 base and J by 7 bases, with 12 bases left in between. For the CDR3, the DNA is TGTGCCAGCAGCTTGCGGGGGACGGGGGAGCAGTACTTC. Translating it yields CASSLRGTGEQYF.

This rearrangement joins TRBV4-2 to TRBJ1-2, with D maybe TRBD1 (6 bases). V lost 0 bases to trimming and J lost 5 bases, with 16 bases between them. CDR1 is LGHNA, CDR2 YNFKEQ, per germline. There are 16 residues in the CDR3. CDR3 amino acids: CASSQDGRGGGYGYTF. The CDR3 DNA is TGTGCCAGCAGCCAAGATGGGAGGGGGGGAGGGTATGGCTACACCTTC.

The V gene is TRBV7-2, the J gene TRBJ2-7, with 9 nucleotides matching TRBD2. J gave up 2 bases and V 1 base, and 3 bases lay outside the gene matches. This CDR3 spans 15 amino acids. The germline V gene has CDR1 SGHTA and CDR2 FQGNSA. CDR3 in DNA: TGTGCCAGCAGCTTAGGCGGGGGGGCCCCCTACGAGCAGTACTTC. The encoded protein is CASSLGGGAPYEQYF.

This chain links TRBV12-5 with TRBJ1-3; no firm D call. The CDR3 runs 16 residues. Germline V gives CDR1 LGHNT, CDR2 FRNRAP. Trimming stripped 5 bases from V and 6 bases from J, with 20 bases between. CDR3 DNA: TGTGCTAGTGGTCCCCGATGGGGAGGGAGCAAAAACACCATATATTTT. As protein: CASGPRWGGSKNTIYF.

The chain employs TRBV5-6 and TRBJ1-3, with a weak D call TRBD1 (5 bases). The CDR3 length is 16 residues. Trimming took 6 bases from V and 4 from J, leaving 20 bases between them. The germline gives CDR1 SGHDT, CDR2 YYEEEE. The CDR3 bases are TGTGCCAGCAATTCCTTGGGAGGACACACCGGAAACACCATATATTTT. Residues: CASNSLGGHTGNTIYF.

The chain uses TRBV21-1 and TRBJ1-5; the tabulated D call, TRBD1, remains unverified against the DNA. TRBV21-1 is a pseudogene locus. The CDR3 has 19 amino acids. The CDR3 protein is CASSKPVIGTGASNQPQHF. DNA for the CDR3: TGTGCCAGCAGCAAACCCGTAATCGGGACAGGGGCGAGCAATCAGCCCCAGCATTTT.

This sequence joins TRBV7-3 and TRBJ2-2; 10 bases match TRBD2. The ends lost 5 bases at V and 5 bases at J; junction bases unmatched: 8. CDR3 length: 16 residues. Germline V gene lookup returns CDR1 SGHTA and CDR2 FQGTGA. CDR3 loop: CASSQSGGASTGELFF. The CDR3 DNA is TGTGCCAGCAGCCAAAGCGGGGGGGCTTCAACCGGGGAGCTGTTTTTT.

The chain joins TRBV7-2 to TRBJ1-2; 8 positions match TRBD1. With V trimmed by 2 bases and J by 5 bases, 4 bases remained unmatched. The CDR3 covers 14 residues. Germline CDR1 is SGHTA and CDR2 is FQGNSA. CDR3 amino acids: CASSLQGAGYGYTF. The CDR3 region has the DNA TGTGCCAGCAGCTTACAGGGGGCGGGGTATGGCTACACCTTC.

The chain joins TRBV4-3 to TRBJ2-3; D might be TRBD2 (6 bases). Trimming shortened V by 0 bases and J by 3 bases, and 13 bases separated the two germline ends. This CDR3 is 16 amino acids long. Germline CDR1 LGHNA, CDR2 YSLEER. Here the CDR3 reads CASSQDGAGRTDTQYF. CDR3 in DNA: TGCGCCAGCAGCCAAGATGGCGCGGGAAGGACAGATACGCAGTATTTT.